The 8 T cell receptor beta chains in this list originate from one sample, sequenced in a study of response to subunit inactivated influenza vaccine. Each CDR3 protein is one row after TCRdb ran MiXCR on the RT-PCR reads. The table has 200,000 to 300,000 distinct CDR3 sequences, 12% seen once; the top ten hold 7.5% to 10%. The sample consisted of non-naive T cells sorted from PBMCs, taken 14 days before vaccination. The receptors were gathered from a man in his forties or fifties who received an inactivated influenza vaccine.

This clonotype was seen only a few times. V and J are TRBV12-3 or TRBV12-4 and TRBJ2-7; D gene uncertain. The CDR3 runs 14 residues. V dropped 1 base and J dropped 2 bases, with 9 bases sitting between them. Here the CDR3 DNA reads TGTGCCAGCAGTTTAGGGGCTGTTACCTACGAGCAGTACTTC. Translating it yields CASSLGAVTYEQYF.

This clonotype was seen a handful of times. The chain combines TRBV20-1 with TRBJ2-1; tentative D call: TRBD2 (5 bases). V lost 6 bases and J lost 7, with 19 bases in between. Germline V gene data show CDR1 as DFQATT and CDR2 as SNEGSKA (reference sequence). The CDR3 extends over 14 amino acids. The DNA for the CDR3 is TGCAGTGCCAACGCGCCACGCGGGTGGAATGAGCAGTTCTTC. Protein sequence: CSANAPRGWNEQFF.

This clonotype was detected a few times. V gene TRBV7-6 combines with J gene TRBJ1-5; 8 bases line up with TRBD1. Germline V gene data show CDR1 as SGHVS and CDR2 as FNYEAQ. The CDR3 loop spans 16 amino acids. Losses at the gene ends were 5 bases for V and 4 bases for J; bases not matched to a gene: 10. The CDR3, as DNA: TGTGCCAGCAGCCCCGGGACAGGACACCCGAATCAGCCCCAGCATTTT. It encodes CASSPGTGHPNQPQHF. Complete variable domain (other parts from reference TRBV7-6 and TRBJ1-5): GAGVSQSPRYKVTKRGQDVALRCDPISGHVSLYWYRQALGQGPEFLTYFNYEAQQDKSGLPNDRFSAERPEGSISTLTIQRTEQRDSAMYRCASSPGTGHPNQPQHFGDGTRLSIL.

In its sample, this clonotype was seen many times. V gene TRBV27 combines with J gene TRBJ2-1; D ambiguous. Germline V CDR1 and CDR2: MNHEY, SMNVEV (reference sequence). The CDR3 has 15 residues. Trimming left V 0 bases short and J 8 bases short, with 14 bases between. CDR3 sequence: CASSLSPAYGDEQFF. The CDR3 coding sequence is TGTGCCAGCAGTTTATCTCCAGCCTATGGCGATGAGCAGTTCTTC.

The rearrangement uses TRBV6-1 and TRBJ2-7, with D possibly matching TRBD1 (6 bases). Germline CDR1 is MNHNS and CDR2 is SASEGT. The CDR3 is 15 residues long. V lost 1 base and J 0 bases, leaving 10 bases between the germline ends. The CDR3 loop is CASSEETGHSYEQYF. DNA for the CDR3: TGTGCCAGCAGTGAAGAGACAGGTCACTCCTACGAGCAGTACTTC.

In DNA, the CDR3 is TGTGCCAGCAGCTTACAGACTCAAGGAGATACGCAGTATTTT. Translated: CASSLQTQGDTQYF. V gene TRBV7-9 combines with J gene TRBJ2-3; D gene ambiguous. Germline V CDR1 and CDR2: SEHNR, FQNEAQ (reference sequence). The CDR3 totals 14 residues. The V and J ends lost 2 bases and 5 bases respectively, with 11 bases between them.

This clonotype was seen only a few times. V is TRBV20-1 and J is TRBJ2-7; D may match TRBD1 or TRBD2 (5 bases each). V dropped 5 bases and J dropped 6 bases, with 20 bases sitting between them. Germline CDR1 is DFQATT and CDR2 is SNEGSKA (reference sequence). CDR3 length: 14 amino acids. CDR3 nucleotides: TGCAGTGCTCGAAGGGATGGGACCATTTCCGAGCAGTACTTC. Translating it yields CSARRDGTISEQYF.

The chain combines TRBV4-3 with TRBJ2-5; TRBD2 might be the D (6 bases). The CDR3 sequence is 15 residues long. With 0 bases removed from V and 2 bases from J, the gap between germline ends came to 10 bases. The germline CDR1 and CDR2 sequences are LGHNA and YSLEER. CDR3: CASSQDGREQETQYF. Written as DNA, the CDR3 is TGCGCCAGCAGCCAAGACGGCCGGGAGCAAGAGACCCAGTACTTC.